The TCR beta chain described here comes from a study of OX40 agonist ivuxolimab in advanced cancers. General study findings and limits: Some nonresponders additionally presented with little normalized T-cell clonal expansion.

Here immunoSEQ multiplex PCR was the method, and the copy in TCRdb shows in-frame clones only, minus some. The sample shows more than 55,000 clones, roughly 91% of them seen only once. Of note for this clone: The antigen is not known.

The CDR3 is made up of 16 amino acids. Trimming took 4 bases from V and 7 from J; bases not matched to a gene: 8. CDR1 is SGHRS and CDR2 is YFSETQ in the germline V gene. Blood was sampled at baseline, cycle 4 day 1, and cycle 7 day 1. The V call is TRBV5-1, the J call TRBJ1-4; 12 bases fit TRBD1. Sequencing used CD4+ or CD8+ T cells sorted from blood, obtained in a trial of the OX40 agonist ivuxolimab. This sequence originates from an adult with an advanced solid tumor such as melanoma, head and neck, liver or kidney cancer. CDR3 DNA: TGCGCCAGCAGCCCGGGACAGGGGGCCTTTCCTGAAAAACTGTTTTTT. Translated, it gives CASSPGQGAFPEKLFF.